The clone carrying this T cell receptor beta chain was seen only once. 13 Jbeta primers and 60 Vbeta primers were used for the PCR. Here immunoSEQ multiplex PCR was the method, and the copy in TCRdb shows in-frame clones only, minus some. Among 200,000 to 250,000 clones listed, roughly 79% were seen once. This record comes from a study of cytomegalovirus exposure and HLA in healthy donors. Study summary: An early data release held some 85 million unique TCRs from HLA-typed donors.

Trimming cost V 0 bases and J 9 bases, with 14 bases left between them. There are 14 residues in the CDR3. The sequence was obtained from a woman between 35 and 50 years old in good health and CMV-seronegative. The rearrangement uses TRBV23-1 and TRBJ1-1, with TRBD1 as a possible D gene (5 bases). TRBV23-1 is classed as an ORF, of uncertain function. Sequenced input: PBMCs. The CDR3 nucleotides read TGCGCCAGCAGTCAATCCAAGGTGGGGGGTAAAGCTTTCTTT. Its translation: CASSQSKVGGKAFF.